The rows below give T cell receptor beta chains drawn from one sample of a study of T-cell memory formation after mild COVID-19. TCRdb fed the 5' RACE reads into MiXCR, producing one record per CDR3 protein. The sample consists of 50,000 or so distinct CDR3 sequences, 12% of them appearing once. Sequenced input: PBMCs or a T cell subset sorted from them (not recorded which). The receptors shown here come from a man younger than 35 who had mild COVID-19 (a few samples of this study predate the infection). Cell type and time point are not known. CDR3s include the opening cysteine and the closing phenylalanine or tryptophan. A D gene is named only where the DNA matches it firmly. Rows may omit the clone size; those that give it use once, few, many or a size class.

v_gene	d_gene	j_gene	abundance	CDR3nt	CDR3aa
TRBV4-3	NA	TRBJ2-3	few	TGCGCCAGCAGCCAAGATAAGGGGACGAGGAGCACAGATACGCAGTATTTT	CASSQDKGTRSTDTQYF
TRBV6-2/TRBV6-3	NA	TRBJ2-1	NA	TGTGCCAGCAGTTACCGGGGGAGCTCCTACAATGAGCAGTTCTTC	CASSYRGSSYNEQFF
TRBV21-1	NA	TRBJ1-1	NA	TGTGCCAGCAGCCTCAATGAGGAGGGGTTCACTGAAGCTTTCTTT	CASSLNEEGFTEAFF
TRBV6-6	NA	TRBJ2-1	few	TGTGCCAGCAGTTACTCGATCCAGTTGGACAGCCCGTACAATGAGCAGTTCTTC	CASSYSIQLDSPYNEQFF
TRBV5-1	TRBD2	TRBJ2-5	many	TGCGCCAGCTCGCCGGGACTAGCGGGGATTTTCCAAGAGACCCAGTACTTC	CASSPGLAGIFQETQYF
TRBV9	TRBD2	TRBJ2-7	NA	TGTGCCAGCAGCGTCGGGGGGGCCCTAGCCGAGCAGTACTTC	CASSVGGALAEQYF
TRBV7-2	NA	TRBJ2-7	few	TGTGCCAGCAGCTTTGGATCAGGGAGCTCCTACGAGCAGTACTTC	CASSFGSGSSYEQYF
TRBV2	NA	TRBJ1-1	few	TGTGCCAGCAGTGAACTAACGGGGAACACTGAAGCTTTCTTT	CASSELTGNTEAFF
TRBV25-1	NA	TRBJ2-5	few	TGTGCCAGCAGTGAGGGGGCTACGGAGACCCAGTACTTC	CASSEGATETQYF
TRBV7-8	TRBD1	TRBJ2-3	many	TGTGCCAGCAGCAAGCGGACAGGGACTAGCACAGATACGCAGTATTTT	CASSKRTGTSTDTQYF
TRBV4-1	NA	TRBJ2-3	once	TGCGCCAGCAGCCGGGGACTCCTACTGGAGGCAGATACGCAGTATTTT	CASSRGLLLEADTQYF
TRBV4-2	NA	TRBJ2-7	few	TGTGCCAGCAGCCAATCGACGGAACCCTCCTACGAGCAGTACTTC	CASSQSTEPSYEQYF
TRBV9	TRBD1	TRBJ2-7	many	TGTGCCAGCAGCGTGACAGGGTACTCCTACGAGCAGTACTTC	CASSVTGYSYEQYF
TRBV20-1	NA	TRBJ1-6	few	TGCAGTGCCAGATCCGCGGGACAATATAATTCACCCCTCCACTTT	CSARSAGQYNSPLHF
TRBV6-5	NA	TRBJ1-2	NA	TGTGCCAGCAGCATGGTATTAGACGGATATGGCTACACCTTC	CASSMVLDGYGYTF
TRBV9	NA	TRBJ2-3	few	TGTGCCAGCAGCCCCACAATGTTAACGCGGCAGTATTTT	CASSPTMLTRQYF
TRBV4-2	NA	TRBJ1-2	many	TGTGCCAGCAGCCACGGACAGAACTATGGCTACACCTTC	CASSHGQNYGYTF
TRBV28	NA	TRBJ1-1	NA	TGTGCCAGCAGAACTCGACTTTCTGAAGCTTTCTTT	CASRTRLSEAFF
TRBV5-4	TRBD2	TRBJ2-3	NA	TGTGCCAGCAGAGCGGGGGTGGCAGATACGCAGTATTTT	CASRAGVADTQYF
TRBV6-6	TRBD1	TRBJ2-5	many	TGTGCCAGCAAGGGGACAGGGGGCTTGGAGACCCAGTACTTC	CASKGTGGLETQYF
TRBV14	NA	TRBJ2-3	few	TGTGCCAGCAGCGGAGAGACAGATACGCAGTATTTT	CASSGETDTQYF
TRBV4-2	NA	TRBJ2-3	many	TGTGCCAGCAGCCAAGATGGGGGGCCTAGCCGCACAGATACGCAGTATTTT	CASSQDGGPSRTDTQYF
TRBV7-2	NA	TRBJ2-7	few	TGTGCCAGCAGCCGAGGGCGAGCCCTCGAGCAGTACTTC	CASSRGRALEQYF
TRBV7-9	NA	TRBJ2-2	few	TGTGCCAGCAGCTTAACGGGGGATCTAGCCGGGGAGCTGTTTTTT	CASSLTGDLAGELFF
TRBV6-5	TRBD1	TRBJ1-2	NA	TGTGCCAGCAGTTACTCAGGGACAGGGGGTTATGGCTACACCTTC	CASSYSGTGGYGYTF
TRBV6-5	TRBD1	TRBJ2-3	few	TGTGCCAGCAGTTACGGGGACAGGGTTTCAGATACGCAGTATTTT	CASSYGDRVSDTQYF
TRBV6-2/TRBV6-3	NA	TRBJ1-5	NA	TGTGCCAGCAGGAGAGTAATGGGGCCCCAGCATTTT	CASRRVMGPQHF
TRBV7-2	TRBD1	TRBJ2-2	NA	TGTGCCAGCAGCCCCCGGACAGGGGGCCCCACCGGGGAGCTGTTTTTT	CASSPRTGGPTGELFF
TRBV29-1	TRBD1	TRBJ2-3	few	TGCAGCACGGACCGGGACAGCGTGTACTCATTCACAGATACGCAGTATTTT	CSTDRDSVYSFTDTQYF
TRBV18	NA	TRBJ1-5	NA	TGTGCCAGCTCACTTCGTCAGGGAAATCAGCCCCAGCATTTT	CASSLRQGNQPQHF
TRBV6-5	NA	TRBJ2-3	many	TGTGCCAGCAGCTCTAGCACAGATACGCAGTATTTT	CASSSSTDTQYF
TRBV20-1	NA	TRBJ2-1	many	TGCAGTGCTAGAGATCGGGGGCGGTGGTACAATGAGCAGTTCTTC	CSARDRGRWYNEQFF
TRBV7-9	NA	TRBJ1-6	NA	TGTGCCAGCAGCTTAGCAGGGCTGGGTTCACCCCTCCACTTT	CASSLAGLGSPLHF
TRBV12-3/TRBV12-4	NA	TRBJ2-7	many	TGTGCCAGCAGCTCCCGGAGGAACGAGCAGTACTTC	CASSSRRNEQYF
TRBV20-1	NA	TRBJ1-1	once	TGCAGTGCTAGAGACACGGGAGACACTGAAGCTTTCTTT	CSARDTGDTEAFF